The clone carrying this T cell receptor (beta chain) was observed many times. The sample belongs to a study of metastatic and nonmetastatic thyroid tumors. Each patient came to thyroid surgery without any prior treatment (of any kind). TCRdb re-called clones from the PCR reads using MiXCR. The sample lists about 27,000 clones, roughly 19% occurring once. Material for sequencing was blood. The receptor was derived from a male donor with papillary thyroid cancer or a benign thyroid nodule (not recorded which). Some clones in this sample may be carry-over from other donors' samples.

The CDR3 spells CATSRGGLGGGYTF. The CDR3 nucleotides are TGTGCCACCAGCAGAGGGGGCCTCGGAGGAGGCTACACCTTC. The chain has TRBV15 and TRBJ1-2, with D maybe TRBD1 (5 bases). The CDR3 extends over 14 amino acids. Trimming removed 1 base from V and 8 bases from J, with 14 bases in between. Germline assignment: CDR1 LNHNV and CDR2 YYDKDF (reference sequence).